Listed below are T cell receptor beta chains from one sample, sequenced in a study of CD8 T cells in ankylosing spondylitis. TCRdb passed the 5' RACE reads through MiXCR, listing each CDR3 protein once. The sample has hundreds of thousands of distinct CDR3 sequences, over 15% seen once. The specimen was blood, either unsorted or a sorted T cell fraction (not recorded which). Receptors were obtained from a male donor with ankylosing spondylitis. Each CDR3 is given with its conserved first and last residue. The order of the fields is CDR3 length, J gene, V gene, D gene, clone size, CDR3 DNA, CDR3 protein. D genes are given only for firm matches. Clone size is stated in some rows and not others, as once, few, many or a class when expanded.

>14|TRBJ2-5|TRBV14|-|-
TGTGCCAGCAGCCAAGAGGGGCTCCAAGAGACCCAGTACTTC
CASSQEGLQETQYF
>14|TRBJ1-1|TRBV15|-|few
TGTGCCACCAGCAAAACAGGGAGGAACACTGAAGCTTTCTTT
CATSKTGRNTEAFF
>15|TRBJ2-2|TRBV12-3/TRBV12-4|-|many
TGTGCCAGCAGTCGCACAGGGAACGGCGCCGGGGAGCTGTTTTTT
CASSRTGNGAGELFF
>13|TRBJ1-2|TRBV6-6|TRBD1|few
TGTGCCAGCACCCCCACAGGGGACTATGGCTACACCTTC
CASTPTGDYGYTF
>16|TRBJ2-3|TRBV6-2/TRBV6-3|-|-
TGTGCCAGCAGTTACGTATTAGCCCTGGGCACAGATACGCAGTATTTT
CASSYVLALGTDTQYF
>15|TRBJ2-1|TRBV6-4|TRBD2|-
TGTGCCAGCAGTTGGCGGGAGAGCTCCTACAATGAGCAGTTCTTC
CASSWRESSYNEQFF
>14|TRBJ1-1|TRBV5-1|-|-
TGCGCCAGCAGCAGCGGGGAGGTTGGTACTGAAGCTTTCTTT
CASSSGEVGTEAFF
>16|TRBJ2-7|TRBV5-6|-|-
TGTGCCAGCAGCTCAACGCTTCCCGGGAAACGGCACGAGCAGTACTTC
CASSSTLPGKRHEQYF
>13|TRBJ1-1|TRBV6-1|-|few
TGTGCCAGCACCGGAAAAATGAACACTGAAGCTTTCTTT
CASTGKMNTEAFF
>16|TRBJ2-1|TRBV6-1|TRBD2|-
TGTGCCAGCAGCCCCCCCTGGGCTAGCGGTTACAATGAGCAGTTCTTC
CASSPPWASGYNEQFF
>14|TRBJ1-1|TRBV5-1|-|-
TGCGCCAGCAACGTTAGACCAGGGAACACTGAAGCTTTCTTT
CASNVRPGNTEAFF
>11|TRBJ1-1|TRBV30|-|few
TGTGCCTGGGGGGGGAACACTGAAGCTTTCTTT
CAWGGNTEAFF
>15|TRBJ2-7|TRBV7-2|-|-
TGTGCCAGCAGCCGTATAGCAGGGGTAACCTACGAGCAGTACTTC
CASSRIAGVTYEQYF
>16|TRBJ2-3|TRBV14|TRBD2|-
TGTGCCAGCAGCCTTTGGACTAGCAGAAGCACAGATACGCAGTATTTT
CASSLWTSRSTDTQYF
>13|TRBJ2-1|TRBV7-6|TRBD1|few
TGTGCCAGCAGCTGGGGACAGAACAATGAGCAGTTCTTC
CASSWGQNNEQFF
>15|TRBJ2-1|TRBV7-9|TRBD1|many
TGTGCCAGCAGCTTACTCGGGACAGCATACAATGAGCAGTTCTTC
CASSLLGTAYNEQFF
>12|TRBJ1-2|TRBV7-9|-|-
TGTGCCAGCAGCTTGTGGACTGGGGGCTACACCTTC
CASSLWTGGYTF
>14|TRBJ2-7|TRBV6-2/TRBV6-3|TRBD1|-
TGTGCCAGCAGAGGGACAGGGGGCGCCTACGAGCAGTACTTC
CASRGTGGAYEQYF
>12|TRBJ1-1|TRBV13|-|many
TGTGCCACCCGGACAGTTTGGACTGAAGCTTTCTTT
CATRTVWTEAFF
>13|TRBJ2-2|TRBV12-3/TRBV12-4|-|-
TGTGCCAGCAGTAGAATGAACACCGGGGAGCTGTTTTTT
CASSRMNTGELFF
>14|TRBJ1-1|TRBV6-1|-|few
TGTGCCAGCAGTGGGGGAGTTCGGGGCACTGAAGCTTTCTTT
CASSGGVRGTEAFF
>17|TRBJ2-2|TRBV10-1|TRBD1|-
TGCGCCAGCAGTGAGAACTTGAGGGGGCCGGTCACCGGGGAGCTGTTTTTT
CASSENLRGPVTGELFF
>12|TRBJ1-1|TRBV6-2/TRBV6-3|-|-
TGTGCCAGCAGTTACGAGAACACTGAAGCTTTCTTT
CASSYENTEAFF
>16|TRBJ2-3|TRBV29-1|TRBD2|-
TGCAGCGTTGCTCTTCTCGGCGCGGGAGCGACAGATACGCAGTATTTT
CSVALLGAGATDTQYF
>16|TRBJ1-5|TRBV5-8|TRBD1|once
TGTGCCAGCAGCTTAGGGACAGATTATAGCAATCAGCCCCAGCATTTT
CASSLGTDYSNQPQHF
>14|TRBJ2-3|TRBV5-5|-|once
TGTGCCAGCAGCTTGACGGGAATAGCAGATACGCAGTATTTT
CASSLTGIADTQYF
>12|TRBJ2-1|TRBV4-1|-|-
TGCGCCAGCAGCTCCACCCGGAATGAGCAGTTCTTC
CASSSTRNEQFF
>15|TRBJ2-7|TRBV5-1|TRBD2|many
TGCGCCAGCAGTACCGGACTAGCGGGTTCCTACGAGCAGTACTTC
CASSTGLAGSYEQYF
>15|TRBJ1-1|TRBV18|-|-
TGTGCCAGCTCACCGATGCCGGGACATAACACTGAAGCTTTCTTT
CASSPMPGHNTEAFF
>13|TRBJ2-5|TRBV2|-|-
TGTGCCAGCAGTGAAAGTCTCGCAGAGACCCAGTACTTC
CASSESLAETQYF
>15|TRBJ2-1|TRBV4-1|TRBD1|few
TGCGCCAGCAGCCCCGGGGACAGGGCATTCAATGAGCAGTTCTTC
CASSPGDRAFNEQFF
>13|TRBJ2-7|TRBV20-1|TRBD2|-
TGCAGTGCCGGCGGGGGGAGCTCCTACGAGCAGTACTTC
CSAGGGSSYEQYF
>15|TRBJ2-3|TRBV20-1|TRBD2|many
TGCAGTGCTAGAGCACTAGCGGGAGGCGAAGATACGCAGTATTTT
CSARALAGGEDTQYF
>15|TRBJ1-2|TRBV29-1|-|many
TGCAGCGTTGTGCCGAGGGCAGGTTCTAACTATGGCTACACCTTC
CSVVPRAGSNYGYTF
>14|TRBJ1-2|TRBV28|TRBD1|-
TGTGCCAGCAGTTTATTGGGACAGGGGTATGGCTACACCTTC
CASSLLGQGYGYTF
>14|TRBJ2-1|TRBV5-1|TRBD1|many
TGCGCCAGCAGCTTGGGGGACAGGGGTGGTGAGCAGTTCTTC
CASSLGDRGGEQFF
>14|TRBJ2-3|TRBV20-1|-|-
TGCAGTGCTAGGCTAGCGGGACAGGCAGATACGCAGTATTTT
CSARLAGQADTQYF
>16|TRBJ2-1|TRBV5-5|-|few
TGTGCCAGCAGCAGCCGGGACTTCAGCTCCTACAATGAGCAGTTCTTC
CASSSRDFSSYNEQFF
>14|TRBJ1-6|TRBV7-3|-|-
TGTGCCAGCAGCATGACAGGCCCCAATTCACCCCTCCACTTT
CASSMTGPNSPLHF
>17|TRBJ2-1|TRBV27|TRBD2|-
TGTGCCAGCAAACTAGCGGGAGTATCCCAACTCTACAATGAGCAGTTCTTC
CASKLAGVSQLYNEQFF
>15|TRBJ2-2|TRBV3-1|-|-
TGTGCCAGCAGCCACCTTGGGGCGGACACCGGGGAGCTGTTTTTT
CASSHLGADTGELFF
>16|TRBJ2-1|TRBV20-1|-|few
TGCAGTGCTAGAGTAGCAGGGTGGGACTCCTACAATGAGCAGTTCTTC
CSARVAGWDSYNEQFF
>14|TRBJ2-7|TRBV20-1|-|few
TGCAGTGCTACCCCCAGAGCTAGGACCTACGAGCAGTACTTC
CSATPRARTYEQYF
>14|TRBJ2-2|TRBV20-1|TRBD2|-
TGCAGTGCCCGGACTAGCGGGTACACCGGGGAGCTGTTTTTT
CSARTSGYTGELFF
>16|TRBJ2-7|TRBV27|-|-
TGTGCCAGCAGTTTATCGAGTTCCACGGGTTCCTACGAGCAGTACTTC
CASSLSSSTGSYEQYF
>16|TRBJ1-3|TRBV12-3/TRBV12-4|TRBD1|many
TGTGCCAGCAGTTTGGGACAGGGGCGATCGGGAAACACCATATATTTT
CASSLGQGRSGNTIYF
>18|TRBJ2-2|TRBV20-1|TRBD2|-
TGCAGTGCTAGATCCCCTGCGGGGGCGGGAGGCCGAACCGGGGAGCTGTTTTTT
CSARSPAGAGGRTGELFF
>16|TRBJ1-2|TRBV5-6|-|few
TGTGCCAGCAGCTTTTCGGCAGGTGTAAAACTCTATGGCTACACCTTC
CASSFSAGVKLYGYTF
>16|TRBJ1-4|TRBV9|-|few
TGTGCCAGCAGCGTAGGGACCTGGCGGTCAAATGAAAAACTGTTTTTT
CASSVGTWRSNEKLFF
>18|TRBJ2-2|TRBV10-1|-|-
TGCGCCAGCAGTGAGGCCCGGGGTAGCAGAGGGAACACCGGGGAGCTGTTTTTT
CASSEARGSRGNTGELFF
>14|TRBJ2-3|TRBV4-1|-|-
TGCGCCAGCAGCCATCCCGCTAGCACAGATACGCAGTATTTT
CASSHPASTDTQYF
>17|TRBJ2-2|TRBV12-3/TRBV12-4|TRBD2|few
TGTGCCAGCAGTTTTTTCCCGACTAGCGGGAACACCGGGGAGCTGTTTTTT
CASSFFPTSGNTGELFF
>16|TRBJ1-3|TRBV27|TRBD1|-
TGTGCCAGCAGCCGCCTAGGGACAGGGGGTGGAAACACCATATATTTT
CASSRLGTGGGNTIYF
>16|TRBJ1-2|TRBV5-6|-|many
TGTGCCAGCAGCTTGGCAAGAGGGCAAGTAGACTATGGCTACACCTTC
CASSLARGQVDYGYTF
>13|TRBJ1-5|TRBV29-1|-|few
TGCAGCGTTGATGACGGTAACAATCAGCCCCAGCATTTT
CSVDDGNNQPQHF
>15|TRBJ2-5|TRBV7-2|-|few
TGTGCCAGCAGCGAATCCCGCCCGCGGAAAGAGACCCAGTACTTC
CASSESRPRKETQYF
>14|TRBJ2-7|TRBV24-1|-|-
TGTGCCACCAGTGACAACGCAGGGAAACACGAGCAGTACTTC
CATSDNAGKHEQYF
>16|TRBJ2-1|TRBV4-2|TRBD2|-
TGTGCCAGCAGCCAATATAGGACTAGCGGTAACAATGAGCAGTTCTTC
CASSQYRTSGNNEQFF
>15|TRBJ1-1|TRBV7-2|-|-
TGTGCCAGCAGCCCTAGTGCGACGGTCGTCACTGAAGCTTTCTTT
CASSPSATVVTEAFF